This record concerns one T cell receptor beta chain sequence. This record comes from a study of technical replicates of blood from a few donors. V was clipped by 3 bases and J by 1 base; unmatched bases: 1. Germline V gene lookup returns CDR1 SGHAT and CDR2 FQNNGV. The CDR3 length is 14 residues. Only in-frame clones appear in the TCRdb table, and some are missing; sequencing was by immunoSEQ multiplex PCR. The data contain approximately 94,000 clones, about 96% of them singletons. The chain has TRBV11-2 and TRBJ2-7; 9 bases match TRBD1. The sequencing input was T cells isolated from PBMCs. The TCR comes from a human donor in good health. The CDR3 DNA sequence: TGTGCCAGCAGCTTGACAGGGGGATCCTACGAGCAGTACTTC. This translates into CASSLTGGSYEQYF.